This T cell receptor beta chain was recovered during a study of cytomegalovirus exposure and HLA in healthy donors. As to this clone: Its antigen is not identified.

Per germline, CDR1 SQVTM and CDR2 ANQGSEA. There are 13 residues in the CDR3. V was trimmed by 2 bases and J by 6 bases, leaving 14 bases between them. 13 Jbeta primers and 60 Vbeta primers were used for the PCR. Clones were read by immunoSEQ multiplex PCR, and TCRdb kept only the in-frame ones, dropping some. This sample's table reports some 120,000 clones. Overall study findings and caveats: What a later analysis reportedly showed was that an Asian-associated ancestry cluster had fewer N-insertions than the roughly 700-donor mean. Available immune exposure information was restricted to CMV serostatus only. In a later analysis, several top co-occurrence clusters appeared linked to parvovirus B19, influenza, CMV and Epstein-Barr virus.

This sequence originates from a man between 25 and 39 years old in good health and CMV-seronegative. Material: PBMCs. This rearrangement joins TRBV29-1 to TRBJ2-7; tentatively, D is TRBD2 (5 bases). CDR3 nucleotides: TGCAGCGTTGAAAGCCGGCCCGCGGGCGAGCAGTACTTC. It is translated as CSVESRPAGEQYF.